Listed below are T cell receptor beta chains from one sample, sequenced in a study of memory CD4+ T cells and cytomegalovirus serostatus. Libraries were prepared by immunoSEQ multiplex PCR; TCRdb keeps only in-frame clonotypes and omits some of them. The sample shows some 87,000 clones, roughly 80% of them seen only once. The sample comprised memory CD4+ T cells from blood. These receptors were collected from an adult in good health and CMV-seropositive. The CDR3 runs from the conserved cysteine through the conserved F or W. Fields, in order: J gene, V gene, clone size, D gene, CDR3 protein, CDR3 DNA. D genes are given only for firm matches. For some rows the clone size is stated as once, few or many, or as a class when expanded; others skip it.

j_call: TRBJ2-5; v_call: TRBV2; clone_size: .; d_call: TRBD1; cdr3_aa: CASNRGEETQYF; cdr3_nt: TGTGCCAGCAACAGGGGCGAAGAGACCCAGTACTTC
j_call: TRBJ2-2; v_call: TRBV6-5; clone_size: once; d_call: .; cdr3_aa: CASSYSGRNTGELFF; cdr3_nt: TGTGCCAGCAGTTACTCGGGTCGGAACACCGGGGAGCTGTTTTTT
j_call: TRBJ1-2; v_call: TRBV29-1; clone_size: .; d_call: .; cdr3_aa: CSVGQLLFQGYTF; cdr3_nt: TGCAGCGTTGGGCAGCTGTTGTTTCAGGGCTACACCTTC
j_call: TRBJ2-1; v_call: TRBV7-9; clone_size: .; d_call: .; cdr3_aa: CASSSIGGDYNEQFF; cdr3_nt: TGTGCCAGCAGCTCTATCGGGGGCGACTACAATGAGCAGTTCTTC
j_call: TRBJ2-2; v_call: TRBV28; clone_size: .; d_call: .; cdr3_aa: CASSLRGGELFF; cdr3_nt: TGTGCCAGCAGTTTACGGGGAGGGGAGCTGTTTTTT
j_call: TRBJ2-7; v_call: TRBV14; clone_size: .; d_call: TRBD2; cdr3_aa: CASRQGLAERYEQYF; cdr3_nt: TGTGCCAGCAGACAGGGACTAGCGGAACGCTACGAGCAGTACTTC
j_call: TRBJ1-1; v_call: TRBV7-8; clone_size: .; d_call: TRBD1; cdr3_aa: CASSHRQGPVAEAFF; cdr3_nt: TGTGCCAGCAGCCACCGACAGGGACCCGTCGCTGAAGCTTTCTTT
j_call: TRBJ1-5; v_call: TRBV6-1; clone_size: .; d_call: .; cdr3_aa: CASSSRGNQPQHF; cdr3_nt: TGTGCCAGCAGTTCGAGGGGCAATCAGCCCCAGCATTTT
j_call: TRBJ2-7; v_call: TRBV7-9; clone_size: few; d_call: .; cdr3_aa: CASSSEYEQYF; cdr3_nt: TGTGCCAGCAGCTCGGAATACGAGCAGTACTTC
j_call: TRBJ2-3; v_call: TRBV29-1; clone_size: .; d_call: .; cdr3_aa: CSVRGGWTDTQYF; cdr3_nt: TGCAGCGTTAGGGGTGGGTGGACAGATACGCAGTATTTT
j_call: TRBJ2-1; v_call: TRBV5-1; clone_size: once; d_call: .; cdr3_aa: CASSLTHNEQFF; cdr3_nt: TGCGCCAGCAGCTTGACCCACAATGAGCAGTTCTTC
j_call: TRBJ1-1; v_call: TRBV9; clone_size: .; d_call: .; cdr3_aa: CASSGGGAETEAFF; cdr3_nt: TGTGCCAGCAGCGGAGGCGGGGCCGAAACTGAAGCTTTCTTT
j_call: TRBJ2-7; v_call: TRBV14; clone_size: .; d_call: .; cdr3_aa: CASSQVPDEQYF; cdr3_nt: TGTGCCAGCAGCCAAGTCCCCGACGAGCAGTACTTC
j_call: TRBJ1-5; v_call: TRBV6-1; clone_size: .; d_call: .; cdr3_aa: CASSENEGNQPQHF; cdr3_nt: TGTGCCAGCAGTGAAAACGAGGGCAATCAGCCCCAGCATTTT
j_call: TRBJ2-1; v_call: TRBV2; clone_size: few; d_call: .; cdr3_aa: CASSERGEQFF; cdr3_nt: TGTGCCAGCAGTGAGCGAGGGGAGCAGTTCTTC
j_call: TRBJ2-2; v_call: TRBV28; clone_size: once; d_call: TRBD2; cdr3_aa: CASSAGWGNPGLAGVVGELFF; cdr3_nt: TGTGCCAGCAGTGCCGGGTGGGGGAATCCGGGACTAGCGGGAGTGGTCGGGGAGCTGTTTTTT
j_call: TRBJ1-4; v_call: TRBV7-6; clone_size: few; d_call: TRBD1; cdr3_aa: CASSLEVRGPEKLFF; cdr3_nt: TGTGCCAGCAGCTTAGAGGTTAGGGGGCCTGAAAAACTGTTTTTT
j_call: TRBJ1-3; v_call: TRBV2; clone_size: .; d_call: TRBD1; cdr3_aa: CASIWTGRSGNTIYF; cdr3_nt: TGTGCCAGCATTTGGACAGGGCGCTCTGGAAACACCATATATTTT
j_call: TRBJ1-1; v_call: TRBV2; clone_size: .; d_call: .; cdr3_aa: CASSEPATYTEAFF; cdr3_nt: TGTGCCAGCAGTGAACCAGCAACGTACACTGAAGCTTTCTTT
j_call: TRBJ2-3; v_call: TRBV5-5; clone_size: .; d_call: TRBD1; cdr3_aa: CASSSGTGDSTDTQYF; cdr3_nt: TGTGCCAGCAGCTCTGGGACAGGGGATAGCACAGATACGCAGTATTTT